One sample yielded the 30 T cell receptor beta chains listed below, sequenced in a study of blood T cell repertoires in COVID-19 (dated by TCRdb to the early 2020s). Libraries came from the immunoSEQ multiplex PCR assay. In TCRdb, the immuneACCESS table is reduced to in-frame sequences with V and J assigned. These tables do not hold every clone; where another copy was compared, an unresolved V gene accounts for under half, and the others remain unexplained. The sample has 100,000 or so clones on record, 75% to 90% of them singletons. Less than 5% of the sample goes to the ten largest clones. The sample taken for sequencing was peripheral blood. Source of these receptors: a human donor in a cohort sampled during active COVID-19.

This clone appeared a few times. This chain links TRBV7-9 with TRBJ1-2; 9 bases are a match to TRBD1. This CDR3 spans 19 amino acids. The germline gives CDR1 SEHNR, CDR2 FQNEAQ (reference sequence). V lost 4 bases and J lost 3; bases outside the gene matches: 18. In DNA form, the CDR3 reads TGTGCCAGCAGCTCAACACGTCCCGGGACAGGGATCGCGGACTATGGCTACACCTTC. Translating gives CASSSTRPGTGIADYGYTF.

V and J are TRBV11-1 and TRBJ2-3; TRBD2 might be the D (5 bases). The V gene's germline CDR1 is SGHAT and CDR2 FQDESV (reference sequence). This CDR3 comprises 16 residues. Trimming removed 5 bases from V and 1 base from J, with 16 bases in between. CDR3 loop: CASSLSGVGGTDTQYF. The CDR3, as DNA: TGTGCCAGCAGCCTTTCCGGGGTGGGCGGCACAGATACGCAGTATTTT.

The V gene is TRBV19, the J gene TRBJ1-4; D uncertain. V was trimmed by 2 bases and J by 4 bases, leaving 8 bases between them. The CDR3 loop spans 14 amino acids. Germline V gene lookup returns CDR1 LNHDA and CDR2 SQIVND (reference sequence). The CDR3 loop is CASSITHSNEKLFF. The CDR3 DNA follows: TGTGCCAGTAGTATAACCCATAGTAATGAAAAACTGTTTTTT.

The chain couples TRBV27 to TRBJ2-6; weak D call: TRBD1 (6 bases). Per germline, CDR1 MNHEY and CDR2 SMNVEV (reference sequence). CDR3 length: 18 residues. The V and J ends lost 1 base and 0 bases respectively, with 13 bases between them. CDR3 nucleotides: TGTGCCAGCAGTTTATGGGGACATCAGAGCTCTGGGGCCAACGTCCTGACTTTC. This gives the protein CASSLWGHQSSGANVLTF.

This rearrangement joins TRBV28 to TRBJ2-3, with D tentatively TRBD2 (6 bases). The germline V gene has CDR1 MDHEN and CDR2 SYDVKM. The ends were cut back, 3 bases at V and 0 bases at J, with 10 bases in the middle. The CDR3 is made up of 15 amino acids. Here the CDR3 DNA reads TGTGCCAGCAGTTTGGGCGGGGCTAGCACAGATACGCAGTATTTT. It encodes CASSLGGASTDTQYF.

The rearrangement links TRBV7-2 to TRBJ1-6, with TRBD1 identical over 10 bases. V lost 4 bases and J lost 10; bases outside the gene matches: 7. This CDR3 spans 15 amino acids. Germline V gene lookup returns CDR1 SGHTA and CDR2 FQGNSA. The CDR3, as DNA: TGTGCCAGCAGCTCCAGACAGGGGGCGCGATCACCCCTCCACTTT. Residues: CASSSRQGARSPLHF.

The chain combines TRBV7-9 with TRBJ2-3, with 12 bases lining up with TRBD2. This CDR3 comprises 16 residues. J lost 6 bases, V lost 1 base, and 5 bases had no gene match. The germline V gene encodes CDR1 SEHNR and CDR2 FQNEAQ (reference sequence). The CDR3 is CASSLGLAGARDTQYF. Here the CDR3 DNA reads TGTGCCAGCAGCTTAGGACTAGCGGGGGCCAGGGATACGCAGTATTTT.

The V and J genes are TRBV6-5 and TRBJ1-1; 9 nucleotides match TRBD1. The germline V gene encodes CDR1 MNHEY and CDR2 SVGAGI. This CDR3 comprises 15 residues. After removal of 5 bases from V and 0 bases from J, the junction contained 4 bases not matched to a gene. The CDR3 spells CASSTTGGMNTEAFF. The DNA for the CDR3 is TGTGCCAGCAGTACGACAGGGGGGATGAACACTGAAGCTTTCTTT.

The chain uses TRBV5-8 and TRBJ2-3, with 7 bases lining up with TRBD2. The germline gives CDR1 SGHTS, CDR2 YDEGEE. After removal of 4 bases from V and 0 bases from J, the junction contained 2 bases not matched to a gene. The CDR3 consists of 14 residues. The CDR3 reads CASSPGGSTDTQYF. The CDR3 DNA reads as TGTGCCAGCAGCCCGGGGGGTAGCACAGATACGCAGTATTTT.

The J gene is TRBJ2-3, the V gene TRBV6-5, with 7 bases fitting TRBD2. Germline values: CDR1 MNHEY, CDR2 SVGAGI. This CDR3 is built from 16 residues. The junction had 4 bases not matched to a gene; V was cut back by 1 base and J by 0 bases. CDR3 sequence (DNA): TGTGCCAGCAGTTACTTTGCGGGAGTCAGCACAGATACGCAGTATTTT. As protein: CASSYFAGVSTDTQYF.

This chain's CDR3 is CASSDYNGLAGTQYF. CDR3 in DNA: TGTGCCAGCAGTGACTATAACGGACTAGCAGGTACGCAGTATTTT. The chain links TRBV6-4 to TRBJ2-3; 8 bases are a match to TRBD2. Germline V gene data show CDR1 as MRHNA and CDR2 as SNTAGT. There are 15 residues in the CDR3. With V trimmed by 1 base and J by 8 bases, 8 bases remained unmatched.

V usage is TRBV6-6 and J usage is TRBJ2-3; D gene uncertain. The CDR3 has 12 residues. V was clipped by 6 bases and J by 6 bases, with 10 bases between them. Germline CDR1 and CDR2: MNHNY and SVGAGI (reference sequence). This chain's CDR3 is CASSPAVDTQYF. In nucleotides, the CDR3 is TGTGCCAGCAGCCCGGCGGTTGATACGCAGTATTTT.

This clone was counted once. The V call is TRBV5-5, the J call TRBJ1-4, with no clear D. V shed 4 bases and J shed 7 bases, with 20 bases lying between them. The CDR3 length is 16 residues. Germline lookup yields CDR1 SGHKS and CDR2 YYEKEE (reference sequence). CDR3 nucleotide sequence: TGTGCCAGCAGCCTTCATACGTGGTCTGCTAGTGAAAAACTGTTTTTT. Protein: CASSLHTWSASEKLFF.

This chain uses TRBV7-2 with TRBJ2-2; perhaps TRBD1 as D (7 bases). The CDR3 length is 13 residues. Germline V gene data show CDR1 as SGHTA and CDR2 as FQGNSA. With 1 base removed from V and 9 bases from J, the gap between germline ends came to 9 bases. DNA of the CDR3: TGTGCCAGCAGCTTAGGGAGGGGGCGGGAGCTGTTTTTT. It translates to CASSLGRGRELFF.

As to this clone: This CDR3 is also generated by other DNA sequences in the sample. The V call is TRBV5-1, the J call TRBJ2-7, with D possibly TRBD1 on 5 matching bases. This CDR3 has 14 residues. CDR1 and CDR2 from the germline V gene are SGHRS and YFSETQ. With 0 bases removed from V and 0 bases from J, the gap between germline ends came to 7 bases. The CDR3 region has the DNA TGCGCCAGCAGCTTGGGGGGCAGCTCCTACGAGCAGTACTTC. Translated, it gives CASSLGGSSYEQYF. Full variable domain (outside the CDR3, taken from reference TRBV5-1 and TRBJ2-7): KAGVTQTPRYLIKTRGQQVTLSCSPISGHRSVSWYQQTPGQGLQFLFEYFSETQRNKGNFPGRFSGRQFSNSRSEMNVSTLELGDSALYLCASSLGGSSYEQYFGPGTRLTVT.

The chain recombines TRBV6-5 with TRBJ2-5; D perhaps matches TRBD2 (5 bases). Germline lookup yields CDR1 MNHEY and CDR2 SVGAGI. The CDR3 spans 12 residues. Trimming shortened V by 8 bases and J by 3 bases, and 10 bases separated the two germline ends. The CDR3 region has the DNA TGTGCCAGCCAGGACTGGAAAGAGACCCAGTACTTC. Its protein is CASQDWKETQYF.

This clone has just one count. The V and J genes are TRBV18 and TRBJ1-4; 10 bases agree with TRBD1. The CDR3 has 14 residues. Germline lookup yields CDR1 KGHSH and CDR2 LQKENI. Unmatched junction bases numbered 4, after V lost 1 base and J lost 11 bases. CDR3 coding DNA: TGTGCCAGCTCACCACTTGGACAGGGGGACAAACTGTTTTTT. Translated, it gives CASSPLGQGDKLFF.

In DNA, the CDR3 is TGTGCCAGTAGTTTGCTAGCGGCCACAGATACGCAGTATTTT. It yields the protein CASSLLAATDTQYF. V gene TRBV19 combines with J gene TRBJ2-3; 7 nucleotides align to TRBD2. CDR3 length: 14 amino acids. J gave up 2 bases and V 5 bases, and 4 bases lay outside the gene matches. Germline CDR1 is LNHDA and CDR2 is SQIVND (reference sequence).

The chain links TRBV3-1 (or the pseudogene TRBV3-2) to TRBJ2-3; maybe TRBD2 (6 bases). The CDR3 is 15 residues long. The V gene's germline CDR1 is LGHDT and CDR2 YNNKEL (reference sequence). V lost 4 bases and J lost 3, with 14 bases in between. CDR3 nucleotides: TGTGCCAGCAGCCTTGGCTCCCGGGGGACAGATACGCAGTATTTT. This gives the protein CASSLGSRGTDTQYF.

In its sample, this clone was seen once. The chain is built from TRBV7-8 and TRBJ2-1; a possible D gene is TRBD1 (6 bases). Germline CDR1 SGHVS, CDR2 FQNEAQ. The CDR3 has 15 amino acids. With 5 bases removed from V and 0 bases from J, the gap between germline ends came to 11 bases. The CDR3 sequence: CASSPRGGSYNEQFF. CDR3 DNA: TGTGCCAGCAGCCCAAGAGGGGGCTCCTACAATGAGCAGTTCTTC.

The chain recombines TRBV28 with TRBJ1-2; D gene unclear. The CDR3 is 12 residues long. Germline lookup yields CDR1 MDHEN and CDR2 SYDVKM. The V end was cut by 2 bases, the J end by 3 bases, with 4 bases between. CDR3 DNA sequence: TGTGCCAGCAGTTTAGTAGACTATGGCTACACCTTC. Its translation: CASSLVDYGYTF.

This clone has a single count. This chain joins TRBV7-3 and TRBJ2-3; the match to TRBD2 covers 8 bases. With 5 bases clipped from V and 5 bases from J, the junction kept 6 bases outside the gene matches. Germline V gives CDR1 SGHTA, CDR2 FQGTGA. This CDR3 has 14 amino acids. The CDR3 reads CASSAGLEEDTQYF. In nucleotides, the CDR3 is TGTGCCAGCAGCGCGGGACTAGAAGAAGATACGCAGTATTTT.

This chain uses TRBV5-4 with TRBJ2-3; D uncertain. Germline V gene lookup returns CDR1 SGHNT and CDR2 YYREEE (reference sequence). CDR3 length equals 16 residues. V lost 0 bases and J lost 0, with 11 bases in between. CDR3 protein: CASSLEPASSTDTQYF. In nucleotides, the CDR3 is TGTGCCAGCAGCTTGGAACCAGCGTCTAGCACAGATACGCAGTATTTT.

The chain is built from TRBV27 and TRBJ2-5; D not certain. The V and J ends lost 6 bases and 4 bases respectively, with 12 bases between them. CDR3 length: 13 residues. Germline CDR1 reads MNHEY; CDR2 reads SMNVEV (reference sequence). Here the CDR3 DNA reads TGTGCCAGCAGCCCCCGGTCAGGAGAGACCCAGTACTTC. This gives the protein CASSPRSGETQYF.

The chain recombines TRBV5-8 with TRBJ2-1; TRBD1 matches 10 bases. The V gene's germline CDR1 is SGHTS and CDR2 YDEGEE. V shed 3 bases, J shed 3 bases, and the junction held 6 bases outside the gene matches. The CDR3 spans 16 residues. CDR3 sequence reads: CASSSRTGGNYNEQFF. CDR3 nucleotides: TGTGCCAGCAGCTCCCGGACAGGGGGTAACTACAATGAGCAGTTCTTC.

The J gene is TRBJ2-3, the V gene TRBV6-6; D gene unclear. In germline, CDR1 is MNHNY, CDR2 SVGAGI (reference sequence). This CDR3 comprises 12 residues. Trimming took 6 bases from V and 2 from J, leaving 6 bases between them. The CDR3 region is CASSTTTDTQYF. For the CDR3, the DNA is TGTGCCAGCAGCACTACCACAGATACGCAGTATTTT.

The chain uses TRBV27 and TRBJ2-1; unclear D gene. Trimming removed 3 bases from V and 10 bases from J, with 19 bases in between. The CDR3 is made up of 15 amino acids. Germline V lookup: CDR1 MNHEY, CDR2 SMNVEV (reference sequence). This chain's CDR3 is CASSFGQAKSTEQFF. The DNA of the CDR3 is TGTGCCAGCAGTTTCGGTCAGGCGAAAAGTACCGAGCAGTTCTTC.

The rearrangement links TRBV7-3 to TRBJ2-3, with 14 bases aligning to TRBD2. The CDR3 is 17 amino acids. V lost 2 bases and J lost 8; bases outside the gene matches: 9. The germline CDR1 and CDR2 sequences are SGHTA and FQGTGA. CDR3 nucleotide sequence: TGTGCCAGCAGCTTAGAGCCGACTAGCGGGGGGGCAGCTACGCAGTATTTT. It specifies CASSLEPTSGGAATQYF.

This clone was observed a single time. The chain employs TRBV30 and TRBJ1-1; D may be TRBD1 (6 bases). Looked up from germline, CDR1 is GTSNPN and CDR2 is SVGIG (reference sequence). This CDR3 has 16 amino acids. V lost 3 bases and J lost 5, with 22 bases in between. This CDR3 is CAWSPLSQGWSTEAFF. CDR3 DNA: TGTGCCTGGAGCCCATTGTCACAGGGATGGAGTACTGAAGCTTTCTTT.

This clone showed up just once. This chain connects TRBV2 to TRBJ2-3; 8 bases map to TRBD1. CDR3 size: 13 residues. Germline loops: CDR1 SNHLY, CDR2 FYNNEI. Unmatched junction bases numbered 7, after V lost 6 bases and J lost 8 bases. The CDR3 coding sequence is TGTGCCAGCAGAGGACAGGGTCGGGGTACGCAGTATTTT. Residues: CASRGQGRGTQYF. The whole variable domain, filled in from reference TRBV2 and TRBJ2-3, reads EPEVTQTPSHQVTQMGQEVILRCVPISNHLYFYWYRQILGQKVEFLVSFYNNEISEKSEIFDDQFSVERPDGSNFTLKIRSTKLEDSAMYFCASRGQGRGTQYFGPGTRLTVL.